One and the same sample provided the 12 T cell receptor beta chains below, sequenced in a study of blood T cell repertoires in COVID-19. Repertoires were generated with immunoSEQ multiplex PCR, while TCRdb's copy carries only in-frame clones and drops some. The data hold 290,000 or so clones, with approximately 89% observed a single time. The sequenced material came from peripheral blood. The receptors stem from a woman in her 30s with COVID-19, enrolled during active disease.

This rearrangement joins TRBV10-2 to TRBJ2-1; 11 positions agree with TRBD1. The CDR3 is 15 amino acids. Germline values: CDR1 WSHSY, CDR2 SAAADI. V shed 4 bases and J 6 bases; nucleotides not matched to a gene: 5. DNA for the CDR3: TGCGCCAGCAGTGGGACAGGGGGCGCGGTCAATGAGCAGTTCTTC. It yields the protein CASSGTGGAVNEQFF.

The genes are TRBV21-1 and TRBJ1-5; TRBD1 is the table's D call, not checked against the DNA. TRBV21-1 is a listed pseudogene. The CDR3 consists of 14 residues. As DNA, the CDR3 is TGTGCCAGCAGCATCGGACAGGGGCGTCAGCCCCAGCATTTT. Translation: CASSIGQGRQPQHF.

This clone showed up just once. This rearrangement joins TRBV9 to TRBJ1-3; weak D call: TRBD1 (6 bases). Trimming cost V 4 bases and J 0 bases, with 11 bases left between them. The CDR3 totals 15 residues. Germline V lookup: CDR1 SGDLS, CDR2 YYNGEE. This CDR3 is CASSPQGTSGNTIYF. The CDR3 nucleotides are TGTGCCAGCAGCCCACAGGGCACCTCTGGAAACACCATATATTTT.

The genes are TRBV27 and TRBJ1-2; D not resolved. The V end lost 2 bases, the J end lost 0 bases, and 10 bases lay between the germline ends. The germline gives CDR1 MNHEY, CDR2 SMNVEV (reference sequence). The CDR3 contains 15 residues. The CDR3, as DNA: TGTGCCAGCAGTTTACGCGGAGGGCCTAACTATGGCTACACCTTC. Protein sequence: CASSLRGGPNYGYTF.

A remark on this clone: At one boundary the junction diverges from the germline segment, which might be a read error. J is TRBJ2-5 and V is TRBV7-9, with D tentatively TRBD2 (5 bases). CDR1 and CDR2 (germline): SEHNR, FQNEAQ (reference sequence). The CDR3 length is 14 residues. The CDR3 spells CAGSLGPEAAPPYF. DNA for the CDR3: TGTGCCGGCAGCTTAGGACCGGAGGCGGCCCCACCGTACTTC. The variable domain in full, with the rest retrieved from reference TRBV7-9 and TRBJ2-5, is DTGVSQNPRHKITKRGQNVTFRCDPISEHNRLYWYRQTLGQGPEFLTYFQNEAQLEKSRLLSDRFSAERPKGSFSTLEIQRTEQGDSAMYLCAGSLGPEAAPPYFGPGTRLLVL.

The gene calls are TRBV29-1 and TRBJ2-5, with D perhaps TRBD1 (5 bases). The CDR3 is made up of 11 amino acids. Germline V gene lookup returns CDR1 SQVTM and CDR2 ANQGSEA. With 3 bases removed from V and 5 bases from J, the gap between germline ends came to 7 bases. Here the CDR3 DNA reads TGCAGCGTTGAGGACAAGGAGACCCAGTACTTC. It yields the protein CSVEDKETQYF.

This clone was seen once. The V gene is TRBV27, the J gene TRBJ1-4; possible D gene TRBD1, 5 bases. The CDR3 is 14 residues long. Trimming took off 2 bases at V and 3 bases at J, with 7 bases between the two ends. Germline CDR1 MNHEY, CDR2 SMNVEV (reference sequence). The CDR3 DNA reads as TGTGCCAGCAGTTTAGGGGGGGCTAATGAAAAACTGTTTTTT. It encodes CASSLGGANEKLFF. Using reference TRBV27 and TRBJ1-4 for the parts outside the CDR3, the full variable domain is EAQVTQNPRYLITVTGKKLTVTCSQNMNHEYMSWYRQDPGLGLRQIYYSMNVEVTDKGDVPEGYKVSRKEKRNFPLILESPSPNQTSLYFCASSLGGANEKLFFGSGTQLSVL.

V and J are TRBV15 and TRBJ1-2; 9 bases match TRBD1. Germline CDR1 is LNHNV and CDR2 is YYDKDF (reference sequence). This CDR3 has 15 amino acids. With V trimmed by 4 bases and J by 2 bases, 5 bases remained unmatched. The CDR3 reads CATSNPGTGNYGYTF. DNA for the CDR3: TGTGCCACCAGCAATCCCGGGACAGGGAACTATGGCTACACCTTC. The full variable domain, rest sourced from reference TRBV15 and TRBJ1-2, is DAMVIQNPRYQVTQFGKPVTLSCSQTLNHNVMYWYQQKSSQAPKLLFHYYDKDFNNEADTPDNFQSRRPNTSFCFLDIRSPGLGDTAMYLCATSNPGTGNYGYTFGSGTRLTVV.

Note on this clone: In the same sample, other DNA sequences code for this CDR3. V is TRBV5-1 and J is TRBJ2-2; 7 bases map to TRBD1. CDR3 length: 15 amino acids. V trimming: 0 bases; J trimming: 3 bases; junction bases outside the gene matches: 2. CDR1 and CDR2 from the germline V gene are SGHRS and YFSETQ. This chain's CDR3 is CASSLEGADTGELFF. CDR3 sequence (DNA): TGCGCCAGCAGCTTGGAGGGGGCCGACACCGGGGAGCTGTTTTTT.

The genes are TRBV25-1 and TRBJ2-7; a possible D gene is TRBD1 (7 bases). Trimming left V 5 bases short and J 4 bases short, with 15 bases between. This CDR3 region has 14 residues. Germline CDR1 and CDR2: MGHDK and SYGVNS. The CDR3 reads CASSSRRGRYEQYF. The CDR3 DNA reads TGTGCCAGCAGTTCTCGCAGGGGGAGGTACGAGCAGTACTTC.

The V call is TRBV10-3, the J call TRBJ2-7; 11 positions match TRBD2. The J segment lost 3 bases and the V segment lost 8 bases, leaving 9 bases of the junction unmatched. The CDR3 contains 15 residues. The germline CDR1 and CDR2 sequences are ENHRY and SYGVKD. CDR3 loop: CAILDRLAGLYEQYF. CDR3 DNA: TGTGCCATCCTAGACAGACTAGCGGGGCTCTACGAGCAGTACTTC.

This rearrangement joins TRBV4-1 to TRBJ1-6, with 8 bases fitting TRBD1. Trimming removed 1 base from V and 7 bases from J; junction bases left unmatched: 3. This CDR3 is 15 amino acids long. Germline CDR1 reads MGHRA; CDR2 reads YSYEKL. The CDR3 reads CASSQARTGNSPLHF. The CDR3 DNA is TGCGCCAGCAGCCAAGCCCGGACAGGGAATTCACCCCTCCACTTT.